One sample yielded the 14 T cell receptor beta chains listed below, sequenced in a study of blood T cell repertoires in COVID-19. Data came from immunoSEQ multiplex PCR; TCRdb stores just in-frame clones and leaves some out. The table shows over 100,000 clones, with around nine tenths occurring only once. The sequenced sample consisted of peripheral blood. The receptors shown here come from a woman aged 70 to 79 with COVID-19, enrolled during active disease.

In its sample, this clone was seen once. The V call is TRBV9, the J call TRBJ2-1, with TRBD2 matching 9 bases. V trimming: 0 bases; J trimming: 0 bases; junction bases outside the gene matches: 4. Germline CDR1 reads SGDLS; CDR2 reads YYNGEE. This CDR3 region has 17 residues. The DNA for the CDR3 is TGTGCCAGCAGCGTAGGTAGCGGGGGAAGCTCCTACAATGAGCAGTTCTTC. This sequence encodes CASSVGSGGSSYNEQFF.

The chain links TRBV1 to TRBJ2-7; the table assigns TRBD2, which was not confirmed against the DNA. TRBV1 has pseudogene status. The CDR3 consists of 13 residues. This CDR3 reads CTSSPRRDSKAPV. As DNA, the CDR3 is TGCACCAGCAGCCCAAGGAGGGACTCAAAGGCTCCTGTC.

This clone showed up just once. The chain combines TRBV27 with TRBJ2-3, with 8 bases that match TRBD2. Germline values: CDR1 MNHEY, CDR2 SMNVEV (reference sequence). CDR3 length: 16 residues. With V trimmed by 3 bases and J by 0 bases, 5 bases remained unmatched. CDR3 residues: CASSFRTSGSTDTQYF. The CDR3 DNA reads as TGTGCCAGCAGTTTTAGAACTAGCGGTAGCACAGATACGCAGTATTTT.

This clone occurred once. The chain is built from TRBV12-3 or TRBV12-4 and TRBJ2-1; no clear D gene. The CDR3 spans 11 residues. The V gene lost 3 bases and the J gene lost 7 bases, with 4 bases spanning the gap. The CDR3 region is CASSFLNEQFF. The CDR3 region has the DNA TGTGCCAGCAGTTTTCTAAATGAGCAGTTCTTC.

The chain combines TRBV10-1 with TRBJ2-1; 8 bases agree with TRBD2. J lost 0 bases, V lost 4 bases, and 5 bases had no gene match. Germline V lookup: CDR1 WNHNN, CDR2 SYGVQD (reference sequence). The CDR3 consists of 16 residues. The CDR3 here is CASSATSGSSYNEQFF. Here the CDR3 DNA reads TGCGCCAGCAGTGCCACTAGCGGAAGCTCCTACAATGAGCAGTTCTTC.

The rearrangement joins TRBV2 to TRBJ2-7, with 7 bases fitting TRBD2. This CDR3 is 16 amino acids long. V trimming: 4 bases; J trimming: 6 bases; junction bases outside the gene matches: 15. CDR1 is SNHLY, CDR2 FYNNEI, per germline. CDR3 nucleotides: TGTGCCAGCAGTGTCTCTTCCCCCCAGGGAGGGATCGAGCAGTACTTC. Protein product: CASSVSSPQGGIEQYF.

The rearrangement uses TRBV2 and TRBJ1-2; no clear D gene. Per germline, CDR1 SNHLY and CDR2 FYNNEI. The CDR3 is 12 residues long. V dropped 10 bases and J dropped 2 bases, with 11 bases sitting between them. CDR3 DNA: TGTGCCAACGTCGACGGGAACTATGGCTACACCTTC. It codes for CANVDGNYGYTF.

The chain couples TRBV6-1 to TRBJ1-2; maybe TRBD1 (5 bases). In germline, CDR1 is MNHNS, CDR2 SASEGT. This CDR3 is 15 amino acids long. The ends were cut back, 3 bases at V and 3 bases at J, with 14 bases in the middle. In nucleotides, the CDR3 is TGTGCCAGCAGTGACAAGGGACTAGGGTACTATGGCTACACCTTC. As protein: CASSDKGLGYYGYTF.

V usage is TRBV24-1 and J usage is TRBJ2-3, with D uncertain. CDR1 is KGHDR, CDR2 SFDVKD, per germline. V lost 7 bases and J lost 2, with 9 bases in between. The CDR3 is 13 amino acids. CDR3 DNA sequence: TGTGCCACCAGGAACTTCGCCACAGATACGCAGTATTTT. Residues: CATRNFATDTQYF.

The gene calls are TRBV5-1 and TRBJ1-3, with 7 nucleotides matching TRBD1. The CDR3 sequence is 15 residues long. V lost 4 bases to trimming and J lost 5 bases; unmatched junction nucleotides: 9. Germline values: CDR1 SGHRS, CDR2 YFSETQ. CDR3: CASSALQGSRNTIYF. The CDR3 DNA sequence: TGCGCCAGCAGCGCCCTACAGGGGTCACGAAACACCATATATTTT.

Of note for this clone: Other DNA sequences in this sample translate to the same CDR3. The V call is TRBV18, the J call TRBJ2-7; 13 bases are shared with TRBD2. Per germline, CDR1 KGHSH and CDR2 LQKENI. J was trimmed by 5 bases and V by 2 bases; bases with no gene match: 3. The CDR3 is 15 residues long. As DNA, the CDR3 is TGTGCCAGCTCACCAGGACTAGCGGGGGACCACGAGCAGTACTTC. This translates into CASSPGLAGDHEQYF. The variable domain in full, completed from reference TRBV18 and TRBJ2-7, reads NAGVMQNPRHLVRRRGQEARLRCSPMKGHSHVYWYRQLPEEGLKFMVYLQKENIIDESGMPKERFSAEFPKEGPSILRIQQVVRGDSAAYFCASSPGLAGDHEQYFGPGTRLTVT.

V and J are TRBV5-4 and TRBJ2-7; 13 bases map to TRBD2. Germline values: CDR1 SGHNT, CDR2 YYREEE (reference sequence). V lost 4 bases, J lost 2 bases, and 6 bases stayed unmatched. The CDR3 is 16 amino acids. CDR3 loop: CASSERTSGGTYEQYF. The CDR3 DNA sequence: TGTGCCAGCAGCGAGCGGACTAGCGGGGGAACCTACGAGCAGTACTTC. The variable domain in full, with the rest retrieved from reference TRBV5-4 and TRBJ2-7, is ETGVTQSPTHLIKTRGQQVTLRCSSQSGHNTVSWYQQALGQGPQFIFQYYREEENGRGNFPPRFSGLQFPNYSSELNVNALELDDSALYLCASSERTSGGTYEQYFGPGTRLTVT.

As for this clone: An end of the junction does not agree with germline; a read error may underlie this. This chain connects TRBV7-7 to TRBJ2-1; the match to TRBD1 covers 7 bases. CDR1 is SSHAT and CDR2 is FNYEAQ in the germline V gene (reference sequence). There are 13 residues in the CDR3. The CDR3 sequence is CASSSDRYNEQFF. In DNA, the CDR3 is TGTGCTAGCAGCTCGGACAGGTACAATGAGCAGTTCTTC. Full variable domain (remainder filled in from reference TRBV7-7 and TRBJ2-1): GAGVSQSPRYKVTKRGQDVTLRCDPISSHATLYWYQQALGQGPEFLTYFNYEAQPDKSGLPSDRFSAERPEGSISTLTIQRTEQRDSAMYRCASSSDRYNEQFFGPGTRLTVL.

The chain links TRBV5-6 to TRBJ2-7, with 11 positions matching TRBD1. This CDR3 region has 15 residues. Germline CDR1 SGHDT, CDR2 YYEEEE. After removal of 6 bases from V and 3 bases from J, the junction contained 8 bases not matched to a gene. CDR3 nucleotides: TGTGCCAGCAACAGAGTGGGACAGGGGGTCTACGAGCAGTACTTC. The encoded protein is CASNRVGQGVYEQYF.